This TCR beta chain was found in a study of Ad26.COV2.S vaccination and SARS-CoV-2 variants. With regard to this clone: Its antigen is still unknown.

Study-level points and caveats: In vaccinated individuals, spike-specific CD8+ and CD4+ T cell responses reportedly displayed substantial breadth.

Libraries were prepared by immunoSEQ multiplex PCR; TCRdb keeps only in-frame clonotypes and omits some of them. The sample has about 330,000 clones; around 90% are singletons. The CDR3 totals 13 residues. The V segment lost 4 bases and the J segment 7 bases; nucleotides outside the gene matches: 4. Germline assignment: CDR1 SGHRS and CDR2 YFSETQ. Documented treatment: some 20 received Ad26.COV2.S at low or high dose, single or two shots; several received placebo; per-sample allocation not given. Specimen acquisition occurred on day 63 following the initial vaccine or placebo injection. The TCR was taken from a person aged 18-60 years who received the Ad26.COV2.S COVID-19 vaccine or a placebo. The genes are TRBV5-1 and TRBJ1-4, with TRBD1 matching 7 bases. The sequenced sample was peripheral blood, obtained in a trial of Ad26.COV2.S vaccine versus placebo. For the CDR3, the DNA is TGCGCCAGCAGCCCACAGGGGCTTGAAAAACTGTTTTTT. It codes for CASSPQGLEKLFF.